This T cell receptor beta chain was identified during a study of glioma-infiltrating T cells after dendritic cell vaccination. Time point defined: after dendritic cell vaccination, including at tumor progression/relapse. Generated by immunoSEQ multiplex PCR, the TCRdb table keeps only in-frame clones and is missing some. The sample records some 91,000 clones, approximately 78% being singletons. The CDR3 is 15 amino acids. V was cut by 1 base and J by 1 base, with 10 bases left in between. Germline loops: CDR1 SGHDT, CDR2 YYEEEE. The receptor's source is a human donor with glioblastoma. This chain links TRBV5-6 with TRBJ2-3, with D maybe TRBD2 (6 bases). The specimen was blood, collected after dendritic cell vaccination. The CDR3 coding sequence is TGTGCCAGCAGCTTGACGACTAGGGGCACAGATACGCAGTATTTT. Translating it yields CASSLTTRGTDTQYF.